This TCR beta chain was sequenced during a study of blood T cell repertoires in COVID-19. Study-level background: Specimens from acute and convalescent COVID-19 originated in the United States, Italy and Spain. The analysed material was cDNA or gDNA that came from T cells, B-cell-depleted T cells, or PBMCs.

V shed 0 bases and J 5 bases; nucleotides not matched to a gene: 4. There are 17 residues in the CDR3. Germline lookup yields CDR1 MGHRA and CDR2 YSYEKL. In its sample, this clone was seen a few times. The authors' processing: Quantification of nucleated cells was approximated via reference gene primer amplification. This table comes from immunoSEQ multiplex PCR, and its TCRdb copy is limited to in-frame clones, with some not included. V and J calls and clone size are as listed in that table; D and trimming were resolved from the DNA. The sample yields approximately 200,000 clones, about nine tenths seen once.

V and J are TRBV4-1 and TRBJ2-2; the match to TRBD2 covers 12 bases. The sequenced material came from peripheral blood. The source of this sequence is a woman between 55 and 75 years old with acute or convalescent COVID-19. The CDR3 nucleotides read TGCGCCAGCAGCCAAGACCGACTAGCGGGAGTAACCGGGGAGCTGTTTTTT. Translated: CASSQDRLAGVTGELFF.